Shown below are 3 T cell receptor beta chains from a single sample sequenced in a study of blood T cell repertoires in COVID-19. The data were produced by immunoSEQ multiplex PCR, yet TCRdb's version contains in-frame clones alone and is incomplete. Among 150,000 to 200,000 clones listed, around four fifths were seen once. The specimen was peripheral blood. The receptors were sampled from a woman aged 30 to 39 with acute or convalescent COVID-19.

The V call is TRBV7-9, the J call TRBJ2-2; a weak D match, TRBD1 (6 bases). V dropped 2 bases and J dropped 0 bases, with 10 bases sitting between them. This CDR3 has 16 amino acids. Germline V gives CDR1 SEHNR, CDR2 FQNEAQ (reference sequence). CDR3 amino acids: CASSLFGGTNTGELFF. CDR3 DNA: TGTGCCAGCAGCTTATTTGGGGGCACGAACACCGGGGAGCTGTTTTTT.

In this sample, this clone turned up a few times. The J gene is TRBJ1-6, the V gene TRBV27; unclear D gene. V lost 8 bases to trimming and J lost 7 bases, with 3 bases between them. Germline V lookup: CDR1 MNHEY, CDR2 SMNVEV (reference sequence). The CDR3 covers 10 residues. The DNA for the CDR3 is TGTGCCAGCCCGAATTCACCCCTCCACTTT. Its protein product is CASPNSPLHF.

The sample holds a few counts of this clone. V gene TRBV2 combines with J gene TRBJ1-1; 9 nucleotides agree with TRBD1. The CDR3 has 14 residues. Per the germline V gene, CDR1 is SNHLY and CDR2 is FYNNEI. V shed 8 bases and J 1 base; nucleotides not matched to a gene: 5. CDR3 amino acids: CASDRQGGNTEAFF. CDR3 sequence (DNA): TGTGCCAGCGACCGACAGGGGGGGAACACTGAAGCTTTCTTT.